The 18 T cell receptor beta chains reported below all come from one sample, sequenced in a study of blood T cell repertoires in COVID-19. Produced via immunoSEQ multiplex PCR; TCRdb's table is partial and in-frame only. The table has approximately 670,000 clones, about 90% seen once. Sequenced sample: peripheral blood. These TCRs come from a woman aged 18-35 years with acute or convalescent COVID-19.

This chain connects TRBV27 to TRBJ1-2; no reliable D call. Germline V gives CDR1 MNHEY, CDR2 SMNVEV (reference sequence). This CDR3 is built from 14 residues. V was clipped by 1 base and J by 2 bases, with 8 bases between them. Here the CDR3 DNA reads TGTGCCAGCAGTTTATACAGTCGAAACTATGGCTACACCTTC. Protein sequence: CASSLYSRNYGYTF.

The chain couples TRBV24-1 to TRBJ1-4, with TRBD1 matching over 10 bases. This CDR3 comprises 16 residues. Per germline, CDR1 KGHDR and CDR2 SFDVKD. V was pared by 2 bases and J by 8 bases, with 7 bases of the junction left unmatched. CDR3 DNA sequence: TGTGCCACCAGTGATTACCCCGGGACAGGGGACGAAAAACTGTTTTTT. Translating gives CATSDYPGTGDEKLFF.

CDR3 region: CASSDFSGGGNNEQFF. CDR3 coding DNA: TGTGCCAGCAGTGACTTCTCGGGAGGGGGGAACAATGAGCAGTTCTTC. The rearrangement joins TRBV6-4 to TRBJ2-1; TRBD2 matches at 8 bases. The CDR3 extends over 16 amino acids. V shed 1 base and J 5 bases; nucleotides not matched to a gene: 7. The germline gives CDR1 MRHNA, CDR2 SNTAGT.

This sequence joins TRBV29-1 and TRBJ2-5; weak D call: TRBD1 (6 bases). This CDR3 has 12 amino acids. The V and J ends lost 5 bases and 4 bases respectively, with 11 bases between them. Germline V gene data show CDR1 as SQVTM and CDR2 as ANQGSEA. CDR3 loop: CSVSGDTETQYF. The CDR3 DNA reads as TGCAGCGTTTCAGGGGACACAGAGACCCAGTACTTC.

The V call is TRBV19, the J call TRBJ1-1, with no clear D. V was shortened by 3 bases and J by 1 base, with 6 bases between the two germline ends. The CDR3 is 13 amino acids. The germline V gene has CDR1 LNHDA and CDR2 SQIVND (reference sequence). CDR3 loop: CASSMSKNTEAFF. The CDR3 DNA reads TGTGCCAGTAGTATGAGCAAGAACACTGAAGCTTTCTTT.

The rearrangement joins TRBV29-1 to TRBJ2-3; D gene unclear. The CDR3 has 11 residues. The germline gives CDR1 SQVTM, CDR2 ANQGSEA. The V end was cut by 1 base, the J end by 5 bases, with 4 bases between. The CDR3 region has the DNA TGCAGCGTTGAAGTTCTAGATACGCAGTATTTT. Protein product: CSVEVLDTQYF.

This clone was detected only a few times. The sample holds other DNA sequences that translate to the same CDR3. This chain links TRBV19 with TRBJ1-1; unclear D gene. Trimming cost V 6 bases and J 0 bases, with 8 bases left between them. The germline V gene encodes CDR1 LNHDA and CDR2 SQIVND (reference sequence). This CDR3 has 13 amino acids. The CDR3 is CASSGSLNTEAFF. Here the CDR3 DNA reads TGTGCCAGTAGCGGGTCTCTGAACACTGAAGCTTTCTTT.

This sequence joins TRBV18 and TRBJ2-3, with 14 bases that match TRBD2. With V trimmed by 6 bases and J by 6 bases, 11 bases remained unmatched. This CDR3 has 17 amino acids. Germline V lookup: CDR1 KGHSH, CDR2 LQKENI. CDR3 nucleotide sequence: TGTGCCAGCTCTCCCCTGACTAGCGGGGGGGGGCGGGATACGCAGTATTTT. It specifies CASSPLTSGGGRDTQYF.

The rearrangement links TRBV29-1 to TRBJ1-1; 8 nucleotides align to TRBD1. Germline values: CDR1 SQVTM, CDR2 ANQGSEA. The trim removed 4 bases at V and 6 bases at J, leaving 13 bases unmatched. The CDR3 is 15 residues long. CDR3 in amino acids: CSVVTFRGRRAEAFF. The CDR3 region has the DNA TGCAGCGTTGTGACTTTCAGGGGGCGACGGGCTGAAGCTTTCTTT. The full variable domain, its missing parts supplied by reference TRBV29-1 and TRBJ1-1, is SAVISQKPSRDICQRGTSLTIQCQVDSQVTMMFWYRQQPGQSLTLIATANQGSEATYESGFVIDKFPISRPNLTFSTLTVSNMSPEDSSIYLCSVVTFRGRRAEAFFGQGTRLTVV.

This clone has just one count. This same CDR3 is encoded by further DNA sequences in the sample. The gene calls are TRBV5-1 and TRBJ2-7, with 7 bases that match TRBD2. V lost 0 bases to trimming and J lost 7 bases; unmatched junction nucleotides: 1. This CDR3 has 12 residues. Germline V gene data show CDR1 as SGHRS and CDR2 as YFSETQ. The CDR3 loop is CASSLGGGEQYF. DNA of the CDR3: TGCGCCAGCAGCTTGGGGGGAGGGGAGCAGTACTTC.

This chain connects TRBV4-2 to TRBJ2-3; D unresolved. V dropped 0 bases and J dropped 3 bases, with 13 bases sitting between them. The CDR3 covers 16 residues. CDR1 is LGHNA, CDR2 YNFKEQ, per germline. CDR3 DNA: TGTGCCAGCAGCCAAGAGAAGGCAGGTCCTACAGATACGCAGTATTTT. This codes for CASSQEKAGPTDTQYF.

The J gene is TRBJ2-2, the V gene TRBV5-1; D is ambiguous. V lost 2 bases, J lost 4 bases, and 9 bases lay in between. This CDR3 is 14 amino acids long. Germline V CDR1 and CDR2: SGHRS, YFSETQ. CDR3: CASSFLGITGELFF. CDR3 sequence (DNA): TGCGCCAGCAGCTTCCTAGGTATCACCGGGGAGCTGTTTTTT.

V usage is TRBV11-2 and J usage is TRBJ1-1, with D perhaps TRBD1 (5 bases). The V and J ends lost 6 bases and 1 base respectively, with 18 bases between them. Germline V gene lookup returns CDR1 SGHAT and CDR2 FQNNGV. This CDR3 is 16 amino acids long. The CDR3 DNA reads TGTGCCAGCAGTCAAACGGGACTGCTAAGGAACACTGAAGCTTTCTTT. Amino acids: CASSQTGLLRNTEAFF. Supplemented by reference TRBV11-2 and TRBJ1-1, the full variable domain reads EAGVAQSPRYKIIEKRQSVAFWCNPISGHATLYWYQQILGQGPKLLIQFQNNGVVDDSQLPKDRFSAERLKGVDSTLKIQPAKLEDSAVYLCASSQTGLLRNTEAFFGQGTRLTVV.

The chain links TRBV10-3 to TRBJ1-2; TRBD1 matches 7 bases. V lost 10 bases, J lost 0 bases, and 11 bases stayed unmatched. This CDR3 contains 15 residues. The germline gives CDR1 ENHRY, CDR2 SYGVKD. Here the CDR3 reads CATLPPTGPNYGYTF. The CDR3 DNA follows: TGTGCCACATTACCTCCGACAGGGCCTAACTATGGCTACACCTTC.

This clone has a single count. The sample carries other DNA sequences with the same CDR3. V gene TRBV7-2 combines with J gene TRBJ2-3; D is perhaps TRBD2 (5 bases). Germline V gene sequence: CDR1 SGHTA, CDR2 FQGNSA. V shed 1 base and J shed 0 bases, with 8 bases lying between them. The CDR3 has 15 residues. The CDR3 spells CASSLERGSTDTQYF. The CDR3, as DNA: TGTGCCAGCAGCTTAGAACGGGGTAGCACAGATACGCAGTATTTT.

V is TRBV18 and J is TRBJ1-5; D gene ambiguous. Germline V gene sequence: CDR1 KGHSH, CDR2 LQKENI. The CDR3 contains 13 residues. With 3 bases removed from V and 0 bases from J, the gap between germline ends came to 3 bases. In nucleotides, the CDR3 is TGTGCCAGCTCACCCAGTAGCAATCAGCCCCAGCATTTT. The encoded protein is CASSPSSNQPQHF.

The rearrangement links TRBV27 to TRBJ1-1, with 7 bases that match TRBD1. The CDR3 totals 15 residues. J gave up 5 bases and V 7 bases, and 13 bases lay outside the gene matches. CDR1 and CDR2 from the germline V gene are MNHEY and SMNVEV (reference sequence). CDR3 protein: CASIGGRALSTEAFF. Here the CDR3 DNA reads TGTGCCAGCATAGGGGGCAGGGCTTTAAGTACTGAAGCTTTCTTT.

This clone was observed a handful of times. The J gene is TRBJ1-1, the V gene TRBV4-1; tentatively, D is TRBD1 (6 bases). V lost 3 bases, J lost 8 bases, and 16 bases lay in between. The germline V gene encodes CDR1 MGHRA and CDR2 YSYEKL. The CDR3 length is 14 residues. CDR3 DNA: TGCGCCAGCAGCCATAACCAGGGGTTTCAAGAAGCTTTCTTT. Its protein product is CASSHNQGFQEAFF.